The sequence of this TCR beta chain was determined in a study of T-cell reconstitution after alpha-beta-depleted transplantation in children. Study-level findings and limits: Certain patients had high TCRbeta diversity at day 60, and it came from recipient T cells and thymic progenitors that survived. Diversity and T-cell counts at one year after transplant derived mostly from new T cells. Several hundred rapidly expanded clones from non-depleted graft cells reportedly supplied alpha-beta T cells about two months post-transplant.

The library targeted TCRbeta and was prepared with unique molecular identifiers. TCRdb fed the PCR reads into MiXCR, producing one record per CDR3 protein. The data hold more than 200,000 distinct CDR3 sequences, with about 25% observed a single time. This clonotype was seen ten or more times. Its specificity is not known. Looked up from germline, CDR1 is DFQATT and CDR2 is SNEGSKA (reference sequence). The CDR3 sequence is 14 residues long. Trimming removed 1 base at V and 3 bases at J, with 11 bases between. The V and J genes are TRBV20-1 and TRBJ2-3, with D possibly matching TRBD2 (6 bases). The sequencing here drew on PBMCs, taken before TCRalphabeta/CD19-depleted stem cell transplant. The clonotype was recovered from a girl aged 2 to 10 with Fanconi anemia, due to receive a stem cell transplant. CDR3 protein: CSARVARGTDTQYF. In DNA, the CDR3 is TGCAGTGCTAGAGTAGCTCGGGGGACAGATACGCAGTATTTT.